This T cell receptor (beta chain) was obtained from a study of blood T cell repertoires in COVID-19. Across the study: The United States, Italy and Spain supplied acute and convalescent COVID-19 samples. PBMCs, B-cell-depleted T cells, or T cells provided the cDNA or gDNA that made up the material.

Germline V gives CDR1 LNHDA, CDR2 SQIVND (reference sequence). V was shortened by 7 bases and J by 2 bases, with 18 bases between the two germline ends. CDR3 size: 16 residues. Original analysis: Using reference gene primer amplification, nucleated cell counts were estimated. The assay was immunoSEQ multiplex PCR, and TCRdb's table has in-frame clones only and misses some. D and trimming were read from the DNA, whereas the V and J calls and clone size are those reported in that table. Among approximately 140,000 clones listed, 70% to 90% were seen once. The origin of this receptor is a woman aged 55-69 years with acute or convalescent COVID-19. Sequencing was done on a sample of peripheral blood. The rearrangement joins TRBV19 to TRBJ1-5, with D maybe TRBD1 (5 bases). Here the CDR3 reads CASTRGRARGNQPQHF. In nucleotides, the CDR3 is TGTGCCAGTACCCGGGGGAGGGCGAGGGGCAATCAGCCCCAGCATTTT.